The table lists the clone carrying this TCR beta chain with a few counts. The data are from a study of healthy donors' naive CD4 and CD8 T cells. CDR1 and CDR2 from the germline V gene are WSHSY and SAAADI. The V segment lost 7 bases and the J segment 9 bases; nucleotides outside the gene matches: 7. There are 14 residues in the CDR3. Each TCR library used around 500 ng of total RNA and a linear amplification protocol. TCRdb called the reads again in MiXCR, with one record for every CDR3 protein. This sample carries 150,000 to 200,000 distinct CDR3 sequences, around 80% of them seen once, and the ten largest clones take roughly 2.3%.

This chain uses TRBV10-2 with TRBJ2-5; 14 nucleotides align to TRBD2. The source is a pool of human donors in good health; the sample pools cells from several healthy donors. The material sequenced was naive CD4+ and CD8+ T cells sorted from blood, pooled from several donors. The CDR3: CASTEGLAGVPQYF. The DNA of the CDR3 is TGCGCCAGCACCGAGGGACTAGCGGGGGTGCCCCAGTACTTC.